This TCR beta chain is drawn from a study of PD-1 blockade in mismatch repair-deficient tumors. Study information: All were previously treated, progressing patients with about twelve mismatch repair-deficient cancer types.

The method was immunoSEQ multiplex PCR; TCRdb's version includes in-frame clones alone and lacks a portion of them. The table has 90,000 to 130,000 clones, about three quarters seen once. Concerning this clone itself: The target antigen is unknown.

CDR1 and CDR2 from the germline V gene are SNHLY and FYNNEI. The ends lost 4 bases at V and 5 bases at J; junction bases unmatched: 3. The CDR3 covers 14 residues. Study conclusions and caveats: Tumor-resident clones, often undetectable pretreatment in blood, expanded then contracted after pembrolizumab.

This chain connects TRBV2 to TRBJ2-7, with 12 bases identical to TRBD2. Specimen: peripheral blood, collected approximately 14 months after starting pembrolizumab. The sequence derives from an adult with mismatch repair-deficient cancer. CDR3 protein: CASSGLAGVDEQYF. The CDR3 DNA reads TGTGCCAGCAGTGGACTAGCGGGAGTGGACGAGCAGTACTTC.